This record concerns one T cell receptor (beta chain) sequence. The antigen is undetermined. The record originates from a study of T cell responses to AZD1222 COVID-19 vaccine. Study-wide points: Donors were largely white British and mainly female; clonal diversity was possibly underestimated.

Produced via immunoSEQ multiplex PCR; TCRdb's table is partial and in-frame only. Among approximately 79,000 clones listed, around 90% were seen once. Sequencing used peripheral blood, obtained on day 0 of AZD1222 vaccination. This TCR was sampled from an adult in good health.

The CDR3 sequence is CASSSSSGVSNIQYF. The CDR3 DNA is TGTGCCAGCAGCTCTAGCTCGGGGGTATCCAACATTCAGTACTTC. The chain uses TRBV13 and TRBJ2-4, with a tentative D call TRBD2 (6 bases). This CDR3 spans 15 amino acids. Per the germline V gene, CDR1 is PRHDT and CDR2 is FYEKMQ (reference sequence). The V end lost 4 bases, the J end lost 7 bases, and 17 bases lay between the germline ends. The complete variable domain, with remaining parts taken from reference TRBV13 and TRBJ2-4, reads AAGVIQSPRHLIKEKRETATLKCYPIPRHDTVYWYQQGPGQDPQFLISFYEKMQSDKGSIPDRFSAQQFSDYHSELNMSSLELGDSALYFCASSSSSGVSNIQYFGAGTRLSVL.